Sequencing of this TCR beta chain was carried out in a study of blood T cell repertoires in COVID-19. At the level of the study: PBMCs, B-cell-depleted T cells, or T cells were the source of the cDNA or gDNA that made up the material.

Adults between about 18 and 95 years of age took part from 20 to 25 US areas. Before they entered the study, exposed participants had met a COVID-19 case within 2 weeks. Here immunoSEQ multiplex PCR was the method, and the copy in TCRdb shows in-frame clones only, minus some. The table records 180,000 or so clones, more than 75% of them present only once. This CDR3 region has 11 residues. CDR1 is DFQATT, CDR2 SNEGSKA, per germline (reference sequence). V was trimmed by 5 bases and J by 6 bases, leaving 9 bases between them. The V call is TRBV20-1, the J call TRBJ2-3; unclear D gene. This TCR came from a man in his fifties or sixties who had been exposed to COVID-19. The sequenced sample was PBMCs or T cells enriched from blood (not recorded which). CDR3 DNA: TGCAGTGCTGGGCCCCTTGATACGCAGTATTTT. Its protein product is CSAGPLDTQYF.